Listed below are T cell receptor beta chains from one sample, sequenced in a study of shared clonotypes between healthy human individuals. The method was immunoSEQ multiplex PCR; TCRdb's version includes in-frame clones alone and lacks a portion of them. The sample holds 550,000 to 700,000 clones, more than 70% seen once. The sequencing sample was made of memory CD4+ T cells sorted from blood. The origin of the receptors is a woman aged 30 to 39 in good health. Both conserved end residues are part of each CDR3. A D gene is named only where the DNA matches it firmly. A row's size may be missing; if present it is once, few, many or a size class.

d_gene,v_gene,abundance,j_gene,CDR3aa,CDR3nt
-,TRBV9,-,TRBJ2-2,CASSVRATGELFF,TGTGCCAGCAGTGTAAGGGCCACCGGGGAGCTGTTTTTT
-,TRBV28,-,TRBJ1-6,CASSWDDNSPLHF,TGTGCCAGCAGTTGGGATGATAATTCACCCCTCCACTTT
-,TRBV19,-,TRBJ1-1,CASSIEGRAVNTEAFF,TGTGCCAGTAGTATTGAGGGCCGAGCCGTCAACACTGAAGCTTTCTTT
-,TRBV5-1,-,TRBJ2-2,CASSLRQQENTGELFF,TGCGCCAGCAGCTTACGTCAACAGGAGAACACCGGGGAGCTGTTTTTT
-,TRBV11-3,-,TRBJ2-1,CASSFVPGPSHTEQFF,TGTGCCAGCAGCTTCGTCCCAGGGCCATCTCACACTGAGCAGTTCTTC
-,TRBV28,few,TRBJ1-2,CASSLGVEAQGNGYTF,TGTGCCAGCAGTTTAGGGGTCGAAGCGCAGGGGAATGGCTACACCTTC
-,TRBV25-1,-,TRBJ1-1,CASSEYPYTEAFF,TGTGCCAGCAGTGAATATCCATACACTGAAGCTTTCTTT
-,TRBV19,-,TRBJ2-1,CASSQRDARYNEQFF,TGTGCCAGTAGTCAACGGGACGCACGGTACAATGAGCAGTTCTTC
-,TRBV2,-,TRBJ1-1,CASSDWRGRVNTEAFF,TGTGCCAGCAGTGATTGGCGGGGCAGGGTGAACACTGAAGCTTTCTTT
-,TRBV28,-,TRBJ2-7,CASTTGRDEQYF,TGTGCCAGCACGACGGGTCGAGACGAGCAGTACTTC
TRBD1,TRBV28,-,TRBJ1-5,CASSFRDRANQPQHF,TGTGCCAGCAGTTTTCGGGACAGGGCGAATCAGCCCCAGCATTTT
-,TRBV28,-,TRBJ1-1,CASRGRAMNTEAFF,TGTGCCAGCAGAGGAAGAGCCATGAACACTGAAGCTTTCTTT
-,TRBV10-1,once,TRBJ2-3,CASRPSGDSTDTQYF,TGCGCCAGCAGACCCAGCGGAGATAGCACAGATACGCAGTATTTT
TRBD1,TRBV5-1,-,TRBJ1-2,CASSLTGGGYTF,TGCGCCAGCAGCTTGACAGGGGGCGGCTACACCTTC
TRBD1,TRBV27,-,TRBJ1-5,CASSGRTGGQQPQHF,TGTGCCAGCAGTGGAAGGACAGGGGGCCAACAGCCCCAGCATTTT
-,TRBV18,-,TRBJ2-7,CASSSVGGKREQYF,TGTGCCAGCTCATCAGTAGGGGGTAAACGCGAGCAGTACTTC
-,TRBV7-9,-,TRBJ1-1,CASSLVGETEAFF,TGTGCCAGCAGCTTAGTCGGGGAAACTGAAGCTTTCTTT
-,TRBV4-1,-,TRBJ1-4,CASSQKGVGVSNEKLFF,TGCGCCAGCAGCCAAAAGGGGGTCGGAGTGTCTAATGAAAAACTGTTTTTT
-,TRBV28,-,TRBJ1-2,CASSLLTLRGYTF,TGTGCCAGCAGTTTATTGACTTTGCGGGGCTACACCTTC
-,TRBV6-1,few,TRBJ1-2,CASSEAPQGNYGYTF,TGTGCCAGCAGTGAAGCGCCACAGGGTAACTATGGCTACACCTTC
TRBD1,TRBV7-9,-,TRBJ2-5,CASSPPSGTGGLETQYF,TGTGCCAGCAGCCCACCCTCCGGGACAGGGGGATTGGAGACCCAGTACTTC
TRBD1,TRBV28,-,TRBJ2-7,CASSLTGLYEQYF,TGTGCCAGCAGTTTGACAGGGCTCTACGAGCAGTACTTC
TRBD1,TRBV27,-,TRBJ1-1,CASSFENRGRTEAFF,TGTGCCAGCAGTTTCGAGAACAGGGGGAGGACTGAAGCTTTCTTT
TRBD2,TRBV7-9,-,TRBJ2-5,CASSLDSGSLETQYF,TGTGCCAGCAGCTTAGATAGCGGGAGTTTGGAGACCCAGTACTTC
-,TRBV19,few,TRBJ1-5,CASSMGRPNSNQPQHF,TGTGCCAGTAGTATGGGACGTCCCAATAGCAATCAGCCCCAGCATTTT
TRBD2,TRBV19,once,TRBJ2-1,CASTTSGSSYNEQFF,TGTGCCAGTACTACTAGCGGGAGCTCCTACAATGAGCAGTTCTTC
-,TRBV11-2,-,TRBJ2-5,CASSLGGRETQYF,TGTGCCAGCAGCTTAGGGGGGCGGGAGACCCAGTACTTC
TRBD1,TRBV6-5,once,TRBJ1-5,CASKDRGLSNQPQHF,TGTGCCAGCAAGGACAGGGGGCTGAGCAATCAGCCCCAGCATTTT
-,TRBV10-3,once,TRBJ1-1,CATTSRGSNTEAFF,TGTGCCACCACCTCACGGGGAAGCAACACTGAAGCTTTCTTT
TRBD1,TRBV6-1,once,TRBJ2-5,CASSEKWDRLQETQYF,TGTGCCAGCAGTGAAAAGTGGGACAGGCTACAAGAGACCCAGTACTTC
-,TRBV15,-,TRBJ1-5,CATSRDHNQPQHF,TGTGCCACCAGCAGAGATCACAATCAGCCCCAGCATTTT
-,TRBV28,-,TRBJ1-5,CASSFGKNQPQHF,TGTGCCAGCAGTTTCGGGAAGAATCAGCCCCAGCATTTT
-,TRBV7-9,once,TRBJ1-4,CASSLIRDGAATNEKLFF,TGTGCCAGCAGCTTAATAAGGGATGGAGCTGCAACTAATGAAAAACTGTTTTTT
TRBD2,TRBV5-6,few,TRBJ2-3,CASSEGLVPADTQYF,TGTGCCAGCAGCGAGGGACTAGTTCCGGCAGATACGCAGTATTTT
-,TRBV6-1,few,TRBJ1-1,CASSEGVSRAFF,TGTGCCAGCAGTGAAGGCGTGTCACGAGCTTTCTTT
TRBD1,TRBV30,-,TRBJ2-5,CAWSSGTGREETQYF,TGTGCCTGGAGCTCCGGGACAGGGCGTGAAGAGACCCAGTACTTC
TRBD1,TRBV10-3,-,TRBJ2-6,CAISNQGAGANVLTF,TGTGCCATCAGTAACCAGGGGGCGGGGGCCAACGTCCTGACTTTC
-,TRBV28,-,TRBJ1-5,CASGNFSRRSNQPQHF,TGTGCCAGCGGGAATTTTAGTAGACGCAGCAATCAGCCCCAGCATTTT
TRBD2,TRBV28,-,TRBJ2-1,CASSPTSGMKNEQFF,TGTGCCAGCAGTCCGACTAGCGGGATGAAAAATGAGCAGTTCTTC
TRBD2,TRBV28,-,TRBJ2-7,CASSAGTSGSHEQYF,TGTGCCAGCAGTGCCGGGACTAGCGGGAGCCACGAGCAGTACTTC